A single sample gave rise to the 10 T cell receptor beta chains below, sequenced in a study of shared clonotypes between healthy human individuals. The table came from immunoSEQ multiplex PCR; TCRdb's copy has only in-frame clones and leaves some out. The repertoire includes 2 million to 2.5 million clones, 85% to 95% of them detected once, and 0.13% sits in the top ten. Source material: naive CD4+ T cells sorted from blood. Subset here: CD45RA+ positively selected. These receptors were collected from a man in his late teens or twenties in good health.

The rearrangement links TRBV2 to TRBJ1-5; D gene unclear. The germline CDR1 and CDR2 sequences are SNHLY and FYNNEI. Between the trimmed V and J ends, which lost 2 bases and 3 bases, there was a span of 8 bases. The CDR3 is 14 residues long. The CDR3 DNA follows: TGTGCCAGCAGTGAATTGCGTAACAATCAGCCCCAGCATTTT. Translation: CASSELRNNQPQHF. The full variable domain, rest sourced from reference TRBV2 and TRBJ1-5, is EPEVTQTPSHQVTQMGQEVILRCVPISNHLYFYWYRQILGQKVEFLVSFYNNEISEKSEIFDDQFSVERPDGSNFTLKIRSTKLEDSAMYFCASSELRNNQPQHFGDGTRLSIL.

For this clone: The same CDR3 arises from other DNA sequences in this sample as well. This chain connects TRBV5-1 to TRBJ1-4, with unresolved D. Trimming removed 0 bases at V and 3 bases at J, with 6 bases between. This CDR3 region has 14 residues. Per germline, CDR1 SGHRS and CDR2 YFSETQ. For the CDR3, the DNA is TGCGCCAGCAGCTTGGTAGGAGCTAATGAAAAACTGTTTTTT. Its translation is CASSLVGANEKLFF.

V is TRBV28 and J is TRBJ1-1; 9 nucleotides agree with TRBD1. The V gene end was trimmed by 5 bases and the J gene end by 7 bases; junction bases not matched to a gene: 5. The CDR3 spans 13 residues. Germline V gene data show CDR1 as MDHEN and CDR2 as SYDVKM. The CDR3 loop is CASSGTGLGEAFF. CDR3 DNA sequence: TGTGCCAGCAGTGGGACAGGGTTAGGTGAAGCTTTCTTT.

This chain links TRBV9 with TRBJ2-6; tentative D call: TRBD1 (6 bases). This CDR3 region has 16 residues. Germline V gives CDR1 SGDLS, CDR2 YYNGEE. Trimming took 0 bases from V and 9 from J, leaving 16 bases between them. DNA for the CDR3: TGTGCCAGCAGCGTAGGATTGTGGGGACACAACAACGTCCTGACTTTC. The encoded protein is CASSVGLWGHNNVLTF.

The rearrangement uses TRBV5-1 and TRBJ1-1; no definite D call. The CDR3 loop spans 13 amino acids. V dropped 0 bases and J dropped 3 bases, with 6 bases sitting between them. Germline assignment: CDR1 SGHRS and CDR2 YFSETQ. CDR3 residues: CASSLEKYTEAFF. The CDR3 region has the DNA TGCGCCAGCAGCTTGGAGAAGTACACTGAAGCTTTCTTT.

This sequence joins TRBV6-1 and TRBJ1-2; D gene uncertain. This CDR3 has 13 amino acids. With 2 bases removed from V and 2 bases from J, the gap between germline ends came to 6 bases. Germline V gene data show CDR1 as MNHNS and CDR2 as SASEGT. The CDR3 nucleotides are TGTGCCAGCAGTGAATGGGGAAACTATGGCTACACCTTC. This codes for CASSEWGNYGYTF.

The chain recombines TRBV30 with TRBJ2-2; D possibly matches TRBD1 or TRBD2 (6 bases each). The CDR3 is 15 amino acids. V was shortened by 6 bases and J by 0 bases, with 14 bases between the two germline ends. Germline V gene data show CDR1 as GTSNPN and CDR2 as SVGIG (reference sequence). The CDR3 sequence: CACRGGPSNTGELFF. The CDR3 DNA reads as TGTGCCTGCCGAGGGGGGCCCTCGAACACCGGGGAGCTGTTTTTT.

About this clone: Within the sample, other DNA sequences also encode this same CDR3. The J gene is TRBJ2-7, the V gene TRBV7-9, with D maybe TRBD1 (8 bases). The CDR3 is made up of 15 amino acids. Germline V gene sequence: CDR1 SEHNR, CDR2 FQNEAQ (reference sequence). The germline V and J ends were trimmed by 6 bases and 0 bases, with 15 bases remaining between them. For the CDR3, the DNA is TGTGCCAGCAGTCTTACAGGGGGGGACTCCTACGAGCAGTACTTC. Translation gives CASSLTGGDSYEQYF.

CDR3 nucleotide sequence: TGCGCCAGCAGCCAGGGGGCTAGCGGGGCCTATGAGACCCAGTACTTC. Translating it yields CASSQGASGAYETQYF. The chain recombines TRBV5-1 with TRBJ2-5; weak D call: TRBD2 (9 bases). The V gene's germline CDR1 is SGHRS and CDR2 YFSETQ. The CDR3 has 16 amino acids. Trimming cost V 4 bases and J 5 bases, with 21 bases left between them.

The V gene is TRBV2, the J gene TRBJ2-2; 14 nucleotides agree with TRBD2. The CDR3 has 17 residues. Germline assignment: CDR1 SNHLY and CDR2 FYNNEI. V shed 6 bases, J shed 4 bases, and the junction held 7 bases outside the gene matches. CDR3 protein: CASRGTSGSGVTGELFF. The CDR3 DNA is TGTGCCAGCAGGGGGACTAGCGGGAGCGGCGTCACCGGGGAGCTGTTTTTT.